Following are 7 T cell receptor beta chains from one sample sequenced in a study of T cells in Graves' hyperthyroidism and ophthalmopathy. There were TCR beta CDR3 regions amplified from RNA transcripts. An initial round of RT-PCR targeting the TCR CDR3 relied on the HTBI primer set. TCRdb reprocessed the multiplex PCR reads via MiXCR and lists one record per CDR3 protein. This repertoire shows roughly 280,000 distinct CDR3 sequences, roughly 22% found once; its top ten account for 50% to 75%. Sequencing input: blood. These receptors were collected from a man aged 25-40 years with Graves' ophthalmopathy.

This clonotype has only a few counts. This chain links TRBV30 with TRBJ1-3; D gene unclear. The V end was cut by 2 bases, the J end by 0 bases, with 8 bases between. Looked up from germline, CDR1 is GTSNPN and CDR2 is SVGIG (reference sequence). This CDR3 comprises 14 residues. CDR3 nucleotides: TGTGCCTGGAGTTTAGCAAGCTCTGGAAACACCATATATTTT. Protein: CAWSLASSGNTIYF.

This clonotype was counted a few times. The J gene is TRBJ1-3, the V gene TRBV5-1; a weak D match, TRBD1 (5 bases). CDR1 is SGHRS and CDR2 is YFSETQ in the germline V gene. V shed 3 bases and J shed 0 bases, with 13 bases lying between them. This CDR3 has 16 residues. CDR3 loop: CASSSGSGGSGNTIYF. CDR3 DNA: TGCGCCAGCAGCTCTGGAAGCGGGGGCTCTGGAAACACCATATATTTT. Together with reference TRBV5-1 and TRBJ1-3, the CDR3 gives the full variable domain: KAGVTQTPRYLIKTRGQQVTLSCSPISGHRSVSWYQQTPGQGLQFLFEYFSETQRNKGNFPGRFSGRQFSNSRSEMNVSTLELGDSALYLCASSSGSGGSGNTIYFGEGSWLTVV.

This clonotype was counted between two and nine times. The chain employs TRBV11-2 and TRBJ1-1, with a tentative D call TRBD1 (6 bases). CDR3 size: 15 residues. Per the germline V gene, CDR1 is SGHAT and CDR2 is FQNNGV. Trimming stripped 0 bases from V and 6 bases from J, with 14 bases between. The CDR3 bases are TGTGCCAGCAGCTTAGAGCGCCAGGGGAGAGCTGAAGCTTTCTTT. It translates to CASSLERQGRAEAFF.

Only a few counts were recorded for this clonotype. The chain combines TRBV6-5 with TRBJ2-7; 8 nucleotides agree with TRBD1. The CDR3 runs 14 residues. The germline V gene encodes CDR1 MNHEY and CDR2 SVGAGI. After removal of 1 base from V and 3 bases from J, the junction contained 2 bases not matched to a gene. CDR3 amino acids: CASSYLGQDYEQYF. CDR3 DNA sequence: TGTGCCAGCAGTTACTTGGGACAGGACTACGAGCAGTACTTC.

The chain employs TRBV5-6 and TRBJ2-7; TRBD1 might be the D (5 bases). V dropped 4 bases and J dropped 1 base, with 9 bases sitting between them. This CDR3 has 13 amino acids. Germline V lookup: CDR1 SGHDT, CDR2 YYEEEE. Here the CDR3 reads CASSIRQSYEQYF. The CDR3 DNA reads as TGTGCCAGCAGCATCCGACAGTCCTACGAGCAGTACTTC.

The chain uses TRBV30 and TRBJ2-1; D call uncertain. The CDR3 consists of 16 residues. Trimming pared 4 bases from V and 0 bases from J, leaving 16 bases between. Germline V gene data show CDR1 as GTSNPN and CDR2 as SVGIG (reference sequence). CDR3 sequence (DNA): TGTGCCTGGACCCCTCCTGACGGCGTCTCCTACAATGAGCAGTTCTTC. Translating it yields CAWTPPDGVSYNEQFF.

This clonotype was seen ten or more times. The rearrangement uses TRBV15 and TRBJ2-1, with a possible D match to TRBD2 (5 bases). V lost 0 bases to trimming and J lost 6 bases, with 12 bases between them. Germline V lookup: CDR1 LNHNV, CDR2 YYDKDF (reference sequence). There are 15 residues in the CDR3. Written as DNA, the CDR3 is TGTGCCACCAGCAGAGATTTCGAGGGCCTCAATGAGCAGTTCTTC. Translating gives CATSRDFEGLNEQFF.